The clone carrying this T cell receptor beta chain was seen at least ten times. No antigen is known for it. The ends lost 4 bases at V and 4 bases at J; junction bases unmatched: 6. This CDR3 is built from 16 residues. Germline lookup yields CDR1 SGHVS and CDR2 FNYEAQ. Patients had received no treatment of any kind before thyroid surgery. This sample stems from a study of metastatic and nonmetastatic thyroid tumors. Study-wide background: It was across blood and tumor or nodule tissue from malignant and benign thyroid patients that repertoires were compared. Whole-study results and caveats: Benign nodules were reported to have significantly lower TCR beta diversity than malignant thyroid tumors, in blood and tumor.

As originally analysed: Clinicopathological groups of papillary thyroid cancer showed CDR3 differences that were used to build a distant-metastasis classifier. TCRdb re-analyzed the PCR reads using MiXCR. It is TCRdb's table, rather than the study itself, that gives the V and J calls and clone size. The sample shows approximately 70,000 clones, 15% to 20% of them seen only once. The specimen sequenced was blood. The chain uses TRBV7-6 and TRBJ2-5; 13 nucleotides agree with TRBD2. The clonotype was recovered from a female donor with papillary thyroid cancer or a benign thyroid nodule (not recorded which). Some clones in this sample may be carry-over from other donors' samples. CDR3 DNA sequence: TGTGCCAGCAGCTCCCGACTAGCGGGAGGATCAGAGACCCAGTACTTC. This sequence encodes CASSSRLAGGSETQYF.